These 11 T cell receptor beta chains were all obtained from the same sample, sequenced in a study of glioma-infiltrating T cells after dendritic cell vaccination. The assay was immunoSEQ multiplex PCR, and TCRdb's table has in-frame clones only and misses some. Of tens of thousands of clones detected, 81% appear once; the ten largest clones hold approximately 7.9%. The sample here was blood, taken before dendritic cell vaccination. Every receptor here comes from a human donor with glioblastoma.

This chain connects TRBV18 to TRBJ1-6; perhaps TRBD1 as D (6 bases). Germline CDR1 and CDR2: KGHSH and LQKENI. V was shortened by 0 bases and J by 10 bases, with 13 bases between the two germline ends. The CDR3 sequence is 15 residues long. CDR3 protein: CASSPPDQGRSPLHF. CDR3 DNA: TGTGCCAGCTCACCACCGGATCAGGGGCGATCACCCCTCCACTTT.

The chain recombines TRBV5-1 with TRBJ2-1; a possible D gene is TRBD1 (5 bases). Trimming removed 0 bases at V and 5 bases at J, with 12 bases between. The CDR3 spans 15 residues. Germline CDR1 SGHRS, CDR2 YFSETQ. This CDR3 reads CASSLASAQDNEQFF. Here the CDR3 DNA reads TGCGCCAGCAGCTTGGCCTCGGCACAGGACAATGAGCAGTTCTTC.

The chain employs TRBV14 and TRBJ2-7; 7 positions agree with TRBD1. This CDR3 comprises 14 residues. With V trimmed by 4 bases and J by 2 bases, 5 bases remained unmatched. Looked up from germline, CDR1 is SGHDN and CDR2 is FVKESK. CDR3 protein: CASSPRQGPYEQYF. The CDR3 coding sequence is TGTGCCAGCAGCCCCAGACAGGGACCCTACGAGCAGTACTTC. The full variable domain, in which reference TRBV14 and TRBJ2-7 provide the parts outside the CDR3, is EAGVTQFPSHSVIEKGQTVTLRCDPISGHDNLYWYRRVMGKEIKFLLHFVKESKQDESGMPNNRFLAERTGGTYSTLKVQPAELEDSGVYFCASSPRQGPYEQYFGPGTRLTVT.

This rearrangement joins TRBV29-1 to TRBJ1-1, with D possibly matching TRBD1 (5 bases). V was cut by 6 bases and J by 8 bases, with 19 bases left in between. The CDR3 sequence is 13 residues long. Looked up from germline, CDR1 is SQVTM and CDR2 is ANQGSEA. DNA of the CDR3: TGCAGCGTCCAAGGGGTCGCTCTAAGCGAAGCTTTCTTT. Translation: CSVQGVALSEAFF.

This clone was observed a few times. The chain employs TRBV5-6 and TRBJ2-2; D not certain. This CDR3 is 13 amino acids long. Germline V gene sequence: CDR1 SGHDT, CDR2 YYEEEE. Trimming cost V 5 bases and J 4 bases, with 9 bases left between them. CDR3 residues: CASSHTITGELFF. The CDR3 coding sequence is TGTGCCAGCAGTCACACGATCACCGGGGAGCTGTTTTTT. The full variable domain, with the rest looked up from reference TRBV5-6 and TRBJ2-2, is DAGVTQSPTHLIKTRGQQVTLRCSPKSGHDTVSWYQQALGQGPQFIFQYYEEEERQRGNFPDRFSGHQFPNYSSELNVNALLLGDSALYLCASSHTITGELFFGEGSRLTVL.

The chain couples TRBV11-3 to TRBJ1-1, with 10 positions matching TRBD1. This CDR3 has 16 amino acids. CDR1 is SGHNT and CDR2 is YENEEA in the germline V gene. V was pared by 3 bases and J by 4 bases, with 8 bases of the junction left unmatched. The CDR3: CASSFSATGGGTEAFF. For the CDR3, the DNA is TGTGCCAGCAGCTTCTCCGCGACAGGGGGCGGCACTGAAGCTTTCTTT.

The J gene is TRBJ2-7, the V gene TRBV7-2; 7 bases are a match to TRBD2. The V gene end was trimmed by 1 base and the J gene end by 1 base; junction bases not matched to a gene: 13. Germline V lookup: CDR1 SGHTA, CDR2 FQGNSA. This CDR3 comprises 18 residues. The CDR3: CASSLERPFSGGSYEQYF. The DNA for the CDR3 is TGTGCCAGCAGCTTAGAAAGACCTTTCTCGGGGGGATCCTACGAGCAGTACTTC.

V and J are TRBV29-1 and TRBJ2-3; possible D gene TRBD2, 6 bases. With 3 bases removed from V and 1 base from J, the gap between germline ends came to 11 bases. Germline CDR1 reads SQVTM; CDR2 reads ANQGSEA. The CDR3 extends over 14 amino acids. For the CDR3, the DNA is TGCAGCGTTGAGCGGGGTACGGGCACAGATACGCAGTATTTT. Translated, it gives CSVERGTGTDTQYF.

This chain links TRBV19 with TRBJ2-7; D gene uncertain. Between the trimmed V and J ends, which lost 3 bases and 0 bases, there was a span of 9 bases. This CDR3 spans 14 amino acids. Germline V gene data show CDR1 as LNHDA and CDR2 as SQIVND (reference sequence). The CDR3 spells CASSIQTVSYEQYF. As DNA, the CDR3 is TGTGCCAGTAGTATCCAGACTGTCTCCTACGAGCAGTACTTC. The full variable domain, rest sourced from reference TRBV19 and TRBJ2-7, is DGGITQSPKYLFRKEGQNVTLSCEQNLNHDAMYWYRQDPGQGLRLIYYSQIVNDFQKGDIAEGYSVSREKKESFPLTVTSAQKNPTAFYLCASSIQTVSYEQYFGPGTRLTVT.

This rearrangement joins TRBV5-1 to TRBJ1-6; D is unclear. CDR3 size: 16 residues. With 4 bases removed from V and 7 bases from J, the gap between germline ends came to 18 bases. Germline-derived CDR1 and CDR2 are SGHRS and YFSETQ. CDR3 DNA: TGCGCCAGCAGCCCGTCGGGGTACCCCATAAATTCACCCCTCCACTTT. Encoded protein: CASSPSGYPINSPLHF.

This chain uses TRBV7-2 with TRBJ1-4, with D tentatively TRBD1 (6 bases). Germline V gene lookup returns CDR1 SGHTA and CDR2 FQGNSA. Trimming removed 1 base from V and 8 bases from J, with 14 bases in between. The CDR3 has 15 residues. CDR3 DNA: TGTGCCAGCAGCTTAGACCCAGGGGAGGGCGAAAAACTGTTTTTT. It specifies CASSLDPGEGEKLFF. The variable domain in full, completed from reference TRBV7-2 and TRBJ1-4, reads GAGVSQSPSNKVTEKGKDVELRCDPISGHTALYWYRQSLGQGLEFLIYFQGNSAPDKSGLPSDRFSAERTGGSVSTLTIQRTQQEDSAVYLCASSLDPGEGEKLFFGSGTQLSVL.